The next 5 T cell receptor beta chains were all read from a single sample in a study of T-cell memory formation after mild COVID-19. One entry per CDR3 protein results from TCRdb running MiXCR on the 5' RACE reads. The table includes some 97,000 distinct CDR3 sequences, over 8.5% detected once. The sequenced sample was PBMCs or a T cell subset sorted from them (not recorded which). Receptor source: a man younger than 35 who had mild COVID-19 (a few samples of this study predate the infection). Cell type and time point are not known.

The V and J genes are TRBV7-6 and TRBJ2-7, with 9 bases matching TRBD1. The CDR3 extends over 16 amino acids. Looked up from germline, CDR1 is SGHVS and CDR2 is FNYEAQ. V shed 4 bases, J shed 3 bases, and the junction held 10 bases outside the gene matches. DNA for the CDR3: TGTGCCAGCAGCTCCTACAGGGACAGGGACCACTACGAGCAGTACTTC. Protein sequence: CASSSYRDRDHYEQYF.

This clonotype was seen more than once but under ten times. V and J are TRBV7-9 and TRBJ1-4; D is unresolved. The CDR3 extends over 17 amino acids. The V end was cut by 2 bases, the J end by 0 bases, with 13 bases between. Germline lookup yields CDR1 SEHNR and CDR2 FQNEAQ (reference sequence). The CDR3: CASSLLRSATTNEKLFF. The CDR3 nucleotides are TGTGCCAGCAGCTTACTACGCTCGGCAACAACTAATGAAAAACTGTTTTTT.

V is TRBV15 and J is TRBJ2-7; 9 nucleotides align to TRBD1. Trimming took 0 bases from V and 5 from J; bases not matched to a gene: 8. Germline V gives CDR1 LNHNV, CDR2 YYDKDF (reference sequence). The CDR3 loop spans 16 amino acids. CDR3 in DNA: TGTGCCACCAGCAGAGAGATAGACAGGGGGTCCCACGAGCAGTACTTC. This translates into CATSREIDRGSHEQYF.

This clonotype was counted a few times. The V and J genes are TRBV29-1 and TRBJ2-3; no reliable D call. Germline CDR1 and CDR2: SQVTM and ANQGSEA. V shed 3 bases and J shed 0 bases, with 10 bases lying between them. The length of the CDR3 is 14 residues. The CDR3 DNA sequence: TGCAGCGTTGACCCAGGTTCGAGCACAGATACGCAGTATTTT. Translated: CSVDPGSSTDTQYF.

The chain is built from TRBV5-1 and TRBJ2-1; D uncertain. V dropped 2 bases and J dropped 5 bases, with 11 bases sitting between them. Germline V gives CDR1 SGHRS, CDR2 YFSETQ. The CDR3 extends over 14 amino acids. The CDR3 DNA reads as TGCGCCAGCAGCTTACCCAGCAGACACAATGAGCAGTTCTTC. It encodes CASSLPSRHNEQFF.